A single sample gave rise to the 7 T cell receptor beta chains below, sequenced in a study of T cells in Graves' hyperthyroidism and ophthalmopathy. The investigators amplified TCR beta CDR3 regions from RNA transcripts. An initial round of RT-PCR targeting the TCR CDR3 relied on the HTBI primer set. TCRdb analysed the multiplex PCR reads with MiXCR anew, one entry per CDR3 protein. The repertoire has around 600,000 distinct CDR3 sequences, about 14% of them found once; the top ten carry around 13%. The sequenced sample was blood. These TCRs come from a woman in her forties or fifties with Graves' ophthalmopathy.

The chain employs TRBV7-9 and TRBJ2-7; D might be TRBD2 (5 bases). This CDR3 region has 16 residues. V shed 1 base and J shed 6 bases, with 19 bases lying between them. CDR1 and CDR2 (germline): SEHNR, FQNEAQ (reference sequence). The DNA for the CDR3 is TGTGCCAGCAGCTTAGGGGTGGGAGCCCAGGTCCGCGAGCAGTACTTC. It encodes CASSLGVGAQVREQYF.

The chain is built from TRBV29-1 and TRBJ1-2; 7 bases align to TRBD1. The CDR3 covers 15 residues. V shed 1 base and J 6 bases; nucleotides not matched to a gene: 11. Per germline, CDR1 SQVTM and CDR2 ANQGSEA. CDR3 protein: CSVEGRSTGADGYTF. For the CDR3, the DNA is TGCAGCGTTGAAGGTCGAAGTACAGGGGCCGATGGCTACACCTTC.

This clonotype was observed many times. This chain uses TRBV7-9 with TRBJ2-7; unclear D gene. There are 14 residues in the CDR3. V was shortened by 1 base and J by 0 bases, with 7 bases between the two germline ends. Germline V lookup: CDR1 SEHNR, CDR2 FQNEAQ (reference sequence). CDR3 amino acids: CASSLEVGSYEQYF. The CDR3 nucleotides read TGTGCCAGCAGCTTAGAGGTGGGCTCCTACGAGCAGTACTTC.

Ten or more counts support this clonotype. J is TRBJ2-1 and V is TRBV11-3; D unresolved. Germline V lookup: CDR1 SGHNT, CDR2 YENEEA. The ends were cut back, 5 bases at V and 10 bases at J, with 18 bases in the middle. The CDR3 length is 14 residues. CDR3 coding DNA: TGTGCCAGCAGCCTAACCCCAAAGATATCAGAGCAGTTCTTC. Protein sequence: CASSLTPKISEQFF.

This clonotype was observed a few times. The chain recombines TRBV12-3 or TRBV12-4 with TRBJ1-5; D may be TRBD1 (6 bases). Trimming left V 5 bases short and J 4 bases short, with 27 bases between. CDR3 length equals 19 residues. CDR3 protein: CASSQSLRTVRGGNQPQHF. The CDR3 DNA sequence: TGTGCCAGCAGTCAATCCCTTAGGACAGTACGGGGAGGAAATCAGCCCCAGCATTTT.

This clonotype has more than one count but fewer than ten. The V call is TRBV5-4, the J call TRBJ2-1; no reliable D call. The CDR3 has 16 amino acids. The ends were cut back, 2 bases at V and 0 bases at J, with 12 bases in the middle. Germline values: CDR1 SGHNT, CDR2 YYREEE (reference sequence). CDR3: CASSFGFPSSYNEQFF. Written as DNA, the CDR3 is TGTGCCAGCAGCTTTGGGTTTCCCAGCTCCTACAATGAGCAGTTCTTC.

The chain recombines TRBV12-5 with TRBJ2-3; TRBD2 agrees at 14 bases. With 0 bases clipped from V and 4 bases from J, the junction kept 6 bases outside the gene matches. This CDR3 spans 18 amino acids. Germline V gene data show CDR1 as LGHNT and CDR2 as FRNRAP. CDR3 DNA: TGTGCTAGTGGTTTGGTACAGGGACTAGCGGGAGTTGCAGATACGCAGTATTTT. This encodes CASGLVQGLAGVADTQYF.